This is a list of T cell receptor beta chains from one sample in a study of long-term antiretroviral therapy in people with HIV. The table came from immunoSEQ multiplex PCR; TCRdb's copy has only in-frame clones and leaves some out. The sample lists about 17,000 clones, approximately 73% occurring once. The specimen was unsorted PBMCs, collected about 2.5 years before starting antiretroviral therapy. These receptors all come from a woman aged 45 to 65 with HIV. Both conserved end residues are trimmed from each CDR3.

v_call cdr3_aa
TRBV27 ASSSWDVQGIHEQY
TRBV27 ASSFGTGNSPLH
TRBV30 AWSVKGSNSPLH
TRBV6-1 ASSELIASGTDTQY
TRBV28 ASSVEGGNEKLF
TRBV28 ASSIHYEQY
TRBV4-1 ASSLRTGNTEAF
TRBV19 ASNIEHRSPDTQY
TRBV12-5 ASGSATGLQGTQY
TRBV10-1 ASSESGRNTEAF
TRBV29-1 SVEAGQNTEAF
TRBV27 ASSLARGGLHEQF
TRBV7-9 ASSLIGASNTEAF
TRBV30 AWGQGGQPQH
TRBV30 ARDRTSTDTQY
TRBV10-3 AIRGNTEAF
TRBV12-5 ASGPGTGAQPQH
TRBV19 ASSITPTWGNTEAF
TRBV18 ASSHATGKNGYT
TRBV18 ASSPDRGGNQPQH